These 13 T cell receptor beta chains came from one sample sequenced in a study of blood T cell repertoires in COVID-19. Clones were sequenced by immunoSEQ multiplex PCR, and TCRdb holds only the in-frame ones, with some missing. The table includes approximately 150,000 clones, 75% to 90% detected once. The source material was peripheral blood. All receptors come from a woman aged 45-59 years with acute or convalescent COVID-19.

The chain has TRBV11-3 and TRBJ2-1, with TRBD2 matching over 8 bases. Per germline, CDR1 SGHNT and CDR2 YENEEA. CDR3 size: 17 residues. Losses at the gene ends were 4 bases for V and 7 bases for J; bases not matched to a gene: 15. CDR3 bases: TGTGCCAGCAGCTCGCGCAGTGGTCTAGCGGGCCCAAATGAGCAGTTCTTC. It specifies CASSSRSGLAGPNEQFF.

V is TRBV28 and J is TRBJ1-1; 8 nucleotides align to TRBD1. CDR1 and CDR2 (germline): MDHEN, SYDVKM. The CDR3 has 15 residues. The V gene end was trimmed by 5 bases and the J gene end by 5 bases; junction bases not matched to a gene: 10. The CDR3 DNA sequence: TGTGCCAGCAGTAACCCAGGGGGCCCGGGGACTGAAGCTTTCTTT. It yields the protein CASSNPGGPGTEAFF. The full variable domain, in which reference TRBV28 and TRBJ1-1 provide the parts outside the CDR3, is DVKVTQSSRYLVKRTGEKVFLECVQDMDHENMFWYRQDPGLGLRLIYFSYDVKMKEKGDIPEGYSVSREKKERFSLILESASTNQTSMYLCASSNPGGPGTEAFFGQGTRLTVV.

CDR3 sequence (DNA): TGTGCCAGCAGTTACTCAATCTGGGGCTTGAACACTGAAGCTTTCTTT. Translating gives CASSYSIWGLNTEAFF. J is TRBJ1-1 and V is TRBV6-5, with D perhaps TRBD1 (5 bases). V dropped 0 bases and J dropped 0 bases, with 11 bases sitting between them. The CDR3 has 16 amino acids. Germline CDR1 reads MNHEY; CDR2 reads SVGAGI.

This clone came up a few times. This sequence joins TRBV12-3 or TRBV12-4 and TRBJ2-7, with TRBD1 matching over 7 bases. Trimming cost V 5 bases and J 2 bases; bases outside gene matches: 3. The CDR3 is 13 amino acids. CDR3 protein: CASSRQGPYEQYF. In DNA, the CDR3 is TGTGCCAGCAGTAGACAGGGCCCCTACGAGCAGTACTTC.

V usage is TRBV3-1 (or the pseudogene TRBV3-2) and J usage is TRBJ2-7, with TRBD2 identical over 7 bases. V dropped 1 base and J dropped 7; count of bases not matched to a gene: 1. The germline CDR1 and CDR2 sequences are LGHDT and YNNKEL (reference sequence). This CDR3 comprises 12 residues. CDR3 in amino acids: CASSQAGGEQYF. The CDR3 DNA reads TGTGCCAGCAGCCAAGCCGGGGGGGAGCAGTACTTC.

The rearrangement links TRBV7-2 to TRBJ2-7, with D uncertain. The CDR3 has 13 amino acids. V was shortened by 5 bases and J by 3 bases, with 11 bases between the two germline ends. Germline assignment: CDR1 SGHTA and CDR2 FQGNSA. The CDR3 nucleotides are TGTGCCAGCAGCCCGACACCACTCTACGAGCAGTACTTC. Encoded protein: CASSPTPLYEQYF.

J is TRBJ1-4 and V is TRBV6-5, with a weak D call TRBD1 (5 bases). The CDR3 runs 13 residues. Trimming took off 10 bases at V and 8 bases at J, with 17 bases between the two ends. The V gene's germline CDR1 is MNHEY and CDR2 SVGAGI. This CDR3 reads CATLGPPQEKLFF. The DNA for the CDR3 is TGTGCCACCTTGGGGCCTCCTCAGGAAAAACTGTTTTTT.

The J gene is TRBJ1-4, the V gene TRBV19; D might be TRBD1 (5 bases). Germline V CDR1 and CDR2: LNHDA, SQIVND (reference sequence). This CDR3 is built from 14 residues. V shed 4 bases and J shed 0 bases, with 6 bases lying between them. The CDR3 DNA reads as TGTGCCAGTAGTACGGGGGCAACTAATGAAAAACTGTTTTTT. It yields the protein CASSTGATNEKLFF.

J is TRBJ2-7 and V is TRBV13, with 8 bases identical to TRBD2. The CDR3 has 16 residues. The germline CDR1 and CDR2 sequences are PRHDT and FYEKMQ (reference sequence). V gave up 0 bases and J gave up 6 bases; unmatched junction bases: 10. CDR3: CASSLGRGTRSVEQYF. CDR3 coding DNA: TGTGCCAGCAGCTTAGGCCGAGGGACTAGGTCTGTCGAGCAGTACTTC. Looking up the rest from reference TRBV13 and TRBJ2-7 gives the full variable domain: AAGVIQSPRHLIKEKRETATLKCYPIPRHDTVYWYQQGPGQDPQFLISFYEKMQSDKGSIPDRFSAQQFSDYHSELNMSSLELGDSALYFCASSLGRGTRSVEQYFGPGTRLTVT.

This chain links TRBV7-9 with TRBJ2-3, with D uncertain. The CDR3 sequence is 13 residues long. Germline values: CDR1 SEHNR, CDR2 FQNEAQ (reference sequence). The germline V and J ends were trimmed by 1 base and 4 bases, with 6 bases remaining between them. CDR3 protein: CASSLELPDTQYF. In DNA form, the CDR3 reads TGTGCCAGCAGCTTAGAACTACCAGATACGCAGTATTTT.

The rearrangement uses TRBV18 and TRBJ2-7; no clear D gene. Trimming took 0 bases from V and 3 from J, leaving 6 bases between them. The CDR3 runs to 13 residues. CDR1 is KGHSH and CDR2 is LQKENI in the germline V gene. The DNA of the CDR3 is TGTGCCAGCTCACCACCGAACATCTACGAGCAGTACTTC. The encoded protein is CASSPPNIYEQYF.

A remark on this clone: This same CDR3 is encoded by further DNA sequences in the sample. The genes are TRBV5-1 and TRBJ1-1; no reliable D call. The germline V gene encodes CDR1 SGHRS and CDR2 YFSETQ. The CDR3 consists of 13 residues. Trimming removed 0 bases from V and 2 bases from J, with 5 bases in between. In nucleotides, the CDR3 is TGCGCCAGCAGCTTGGCGGGTAACACTGAAGCTTTCTTT. Protein: CASSLAGNTEAFF.

The table lists this clone with a few counts. The V gene is TRBV5-4, the J gene TRBJ2-7; D is perhaps TRBD2 (5 bases). V was trimmed by 4 bases and J by 7 bases, leaving 18 bases between them. This CDR3 region has 14 residues. From germline, CDR1 is SGHNT and CDR2 YYREEE (reference sequence). As DNA, the CDR3 is TGTGCCAGCAGCCCACCCCCACCTACGGGGGAGCAGTACTTC. This encodes CASSPPPPTGEQYF. The full variable domain, with the rest looked up from reference TRBV5-4 and TRBJ2-7, is ETGVTQSPTHLIKTRGQQVTLRCSSQSGHNTVSWYQQALGQGPQFIFQYYREEENGRGNFPPRFSGLQFPNYSSELNVNALELDDSALYLCASSPPPPTGEQYFGPGTRLTVT.